These 7 T cell receptor beta chains came from one sample sequenced in a study of blood T cell repertoires in COVID-19. Assay used: immunoSEQ multiplex PCR; TCRdb lists only in-frame clones, some missing. The sample has approximately 150,000 clones; over 75% are singletons. Sequenced sample: PBMCs or T cells enriched from blood (not recorded which). These receptors all stem from a man aged 45 to 65 in a cohort exposed to, infected with or recovered from COVID-19 (not recorded which).

This chain uses TRBV5-1 with TRBJ2-3, with unresolved D. Trimming took off 5 bases at V and 2 bases at J, with 9 bases between the two ends. Germline CDR1 is SGHRS and CDR2 is YFSETQ. The CDR3 consists of 13 residues. CDR3 amino acids: CASRSQITDTQYF. The DNA of the CDR3 is TGCGCCAGCAGATCACAGATCACAGATACGCAGTATTTT.

This rearrangement joins TRBV28 to TRBJ1-2, with 10 nucleotides matching TRBD1. CDR3 length equals 14 residues. Germline CDR1 is MDHEN and CDR2 is SYDVKM. V lost 4 bases, J lost 6 bases, and 5 bases stayed unmatched. CDR3 region: CASSSGTGEDGYTF. CDR3 in DNA: TGTGCCAGCAGTTCCGGGACAGGGGAGGATGGCTACACCTTC.

The rearrangement uses TRBV16 and TRBJ1-2; D ambiguous. Germline V gene sequence: CDR1 KGHSY, CDR2 FQNENV. There are 14 residues in the CDR3. Trimming stripped 0 bases from V and 7 bases from J, with 12 bases between. CDR3: CASSQSNLRSGYTF. The CDR3 DNA reads TGTGCCAGCAGCCAATCGAACCTAAGGAGTGGCTACACCTTC.

The chain combines TRBV18 with TRBJ1-2; D is unclear. Trimming shortened V by 0 bases and J by 3 bases, and 11 bases separated the two germline ends. CDR3 length: 15 residues. Looked up from germline, CDR1 is KGHSH and CDR2 is LQKENI. The CDR3 is CASSPPGGPYYGYTF. CDR3 sequence (DNA): TGTGCCAGCTCACCACCGGGAGGGCCTTACTATGGCTACACCTTC.

This clone was observed a single time. The genes are TRBV7-9 and TRBJ1-2; 7 nucleotides agree with TRBD1. Unmatched junction bases numbered 5, after V lost 5 bases and J lost 5 bases. This CDR3 spans 13 amino acids. CDR1 and CDR2 (germline): SEHNR, FQNEAQ (reference sequence). CDR3 amino acids: CASSMDRWYGYTF. CDR3 nucleotides: TGTGCCAGCAGCATGGACAGGTGGTATGGCTACACCTTC.

The chain joins TRBV6-5 to TRBJ2-7; 9 bases are shared with TRBD1. Unmatched junction bases numbered 7, after V lost 5 bases and J lost 5 bases. The germline gives CDR1 MNHEY, CDR2 SVGAGI. CDR3 length: 14 amino acids. CDR3 residues: CASSLSGTGHEQYF. The CDR3 nucleotides read TGTGCCAGCAGTCTATCCGGGACAGGGCACGAGCAGTACTTC.

The V and J genes are TRBV3-1 (or the pseudogene TRBV3-2) and TRBJ2-7; D gene unclear. V dropped 3 bases and J dropped 2 bases, with 5 bases sitting between them. Looked up from germline, CDR1 is LGHDT and CDR2 is YNNKEL (reference sequence). The CDR3 has 12 amino acids. CDR3 in amino acids: CASSHGTYEQYF. The CDR3, as DNA: TGTGCCAGCAGCCACGGTACCTACGAGCAGTACTTC.